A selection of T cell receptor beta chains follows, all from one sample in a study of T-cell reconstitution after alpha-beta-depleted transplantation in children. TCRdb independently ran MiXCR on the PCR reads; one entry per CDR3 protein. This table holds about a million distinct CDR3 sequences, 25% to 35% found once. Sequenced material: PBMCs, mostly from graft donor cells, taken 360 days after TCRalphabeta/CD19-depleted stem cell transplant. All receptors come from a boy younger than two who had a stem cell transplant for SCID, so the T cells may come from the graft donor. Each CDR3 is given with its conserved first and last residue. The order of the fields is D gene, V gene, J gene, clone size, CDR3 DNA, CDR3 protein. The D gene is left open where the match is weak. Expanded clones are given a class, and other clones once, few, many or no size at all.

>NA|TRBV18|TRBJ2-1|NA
TGTGCCAGCTCACCAACAGAGACTGAGCAGTTCTTC
CASSPTETEQFF
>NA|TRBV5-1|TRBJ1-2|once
TGCGCCAGCAGCTTGTCAGGATTGGATGGCTACACCTTC
CASSLSGLDGYTF
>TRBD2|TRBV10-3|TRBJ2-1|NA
TGTGCCATCAGTGGAAGCGGGATCTACAATGAGCAGTTCTTC
CAISGSGIYNEQFF
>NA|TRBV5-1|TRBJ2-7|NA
TGCGCCAGCAGCGGGAGGACAGCGTTCTCCTACGAGCAGTACTTC
CASSGRTAFSYEQYF
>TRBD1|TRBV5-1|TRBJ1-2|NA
TGCGCCAGCAGGGGACAGTCCTATGGCTACACCTTC
CASRGQSYGYTF
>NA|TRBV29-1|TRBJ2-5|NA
TGCAGCGTTGAAGTTCGGGGCCGGACCCAAGAGACCCAGTACTTC
CSVEVRGRTQETQYF
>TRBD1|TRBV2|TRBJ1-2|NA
TGTGCCAGCAGCGGTGGACAGGGAAGTAATGGCTACACCTTC
CASSGGQGSNGYTF
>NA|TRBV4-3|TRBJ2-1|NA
TGCGCCAGCAGCCAAGAAATTTTAAATGAGCAGTTCTTC
CASSQEILNEQFF
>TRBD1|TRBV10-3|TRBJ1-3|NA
TGTGCCATCAGAAAAACCGGGACAGACTCTGGAAACACCATATATTTT
CAIRKTGTDSGNTIYF
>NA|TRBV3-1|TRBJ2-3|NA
TGTGCCAGCAGCCACACAGAGGAGGGGGCCTGGACAAGAAGCACAGATACGCAGTATTTT
CASSHTEEGAWTRSTDTQYF
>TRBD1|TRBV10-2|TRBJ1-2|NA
TGCGCCAGCAGTATGTGGAGGGACAGGGTAGACTATGGCTACACCTTC
CASSMWRDRVDYGYTF
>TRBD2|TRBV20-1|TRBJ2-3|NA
TGCAGTGCTCTAGCGGCAACTTCCACAGATACGCAGTATTTT
CSALAATSTDTQYF
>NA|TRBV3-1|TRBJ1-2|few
TGTGCCAGCAGCCAAGATCATGGAGCGTGGGATGGCTACACCTTC
CASSQDHGAWDGYTF